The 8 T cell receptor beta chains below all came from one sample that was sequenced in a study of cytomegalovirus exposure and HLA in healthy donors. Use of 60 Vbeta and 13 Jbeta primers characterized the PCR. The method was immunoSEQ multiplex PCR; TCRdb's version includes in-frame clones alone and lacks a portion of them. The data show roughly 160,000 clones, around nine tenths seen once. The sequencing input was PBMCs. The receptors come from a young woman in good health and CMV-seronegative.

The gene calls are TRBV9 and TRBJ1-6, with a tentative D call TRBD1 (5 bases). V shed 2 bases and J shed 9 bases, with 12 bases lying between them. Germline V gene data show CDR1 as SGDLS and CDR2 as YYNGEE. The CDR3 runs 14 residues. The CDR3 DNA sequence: TGTGCCAGCAGCGTTCGTCAGGGTGGTTCACCCCTCCACTTT. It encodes CASSVRQGGSPLHF.

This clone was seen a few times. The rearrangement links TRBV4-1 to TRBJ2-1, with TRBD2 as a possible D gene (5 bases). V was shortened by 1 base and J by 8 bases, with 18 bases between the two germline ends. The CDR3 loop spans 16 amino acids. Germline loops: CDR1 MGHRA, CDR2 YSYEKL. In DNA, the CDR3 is TGCGCCAGCAGCCAAGTTCGTCTACTAGTGTACGATGAGCAGTTCTTC. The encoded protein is CASSQVRLLVYDEQFF.

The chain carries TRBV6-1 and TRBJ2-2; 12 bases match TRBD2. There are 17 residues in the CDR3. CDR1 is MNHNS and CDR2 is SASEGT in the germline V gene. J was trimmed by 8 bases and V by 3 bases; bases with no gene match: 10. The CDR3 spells CASSEPGLAGYWGELFF. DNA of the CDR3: TGTGCCAGCAGTGAGCCCGGACTAGCGGGATACTGGGGGGAGCTGTTTTTT.

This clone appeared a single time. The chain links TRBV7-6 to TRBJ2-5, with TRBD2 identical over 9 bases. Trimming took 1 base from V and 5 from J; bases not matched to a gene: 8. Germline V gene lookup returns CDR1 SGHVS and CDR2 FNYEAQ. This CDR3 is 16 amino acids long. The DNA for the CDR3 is TGTGCCAGCAGCTTAGGCAGTAGCGGGGGCGTGGAGACCCAGTACTTC. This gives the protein CASSLGSSGGVETQYF.

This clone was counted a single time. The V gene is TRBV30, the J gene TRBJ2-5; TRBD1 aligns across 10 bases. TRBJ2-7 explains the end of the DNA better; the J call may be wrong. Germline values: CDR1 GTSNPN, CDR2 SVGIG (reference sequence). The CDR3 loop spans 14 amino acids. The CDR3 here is CAFIPGTGAYEQYF. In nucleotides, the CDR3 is TGTGCCTTCATCCCCGGGACAGGGGCCTACGAGCAGTACTTC.

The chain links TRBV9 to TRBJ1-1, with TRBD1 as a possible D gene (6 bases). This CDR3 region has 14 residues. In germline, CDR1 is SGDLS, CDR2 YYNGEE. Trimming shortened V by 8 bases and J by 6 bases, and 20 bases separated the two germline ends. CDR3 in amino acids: CASNQNGGMAEAFF. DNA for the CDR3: TGTGCCAGTAATCAAAATGGGGGCATGGCTGAAGCTTTCTTT.

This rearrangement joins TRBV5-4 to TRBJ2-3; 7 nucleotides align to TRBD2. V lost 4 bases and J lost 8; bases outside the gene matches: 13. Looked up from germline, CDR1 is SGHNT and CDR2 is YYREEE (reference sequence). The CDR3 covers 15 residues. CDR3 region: CASSRDRDYLGTQYF. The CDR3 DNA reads TGTGCCAGCAGCCGAGACCGGGACTATCTGGGTACGCAGTATTTT.

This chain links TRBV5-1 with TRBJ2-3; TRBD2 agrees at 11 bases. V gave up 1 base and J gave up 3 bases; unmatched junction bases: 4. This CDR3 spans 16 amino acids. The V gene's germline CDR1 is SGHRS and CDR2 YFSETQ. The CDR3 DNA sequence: TGCGCCAGCAGCTTGACTAGCGGGGGTCTTACAGATACGCAGTATTTT. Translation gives CASSLTSGGLTDTQYF.